These 5 T cell receptor beta chains were all obtained from the same sample, sequenced in a study of blood T cell repertoires in COVID-19. The protocol was immunoSEQ multiplex PCR, while the TCRdb copy is restricted to in-frame clones and leaves out a portion. The sample includes about 220,000 clones, roughly nine tenths of them seen just once. The sample comprised PBMCs or T cells enriched from blood (not recorded which). These receptors all come from a woman younger than 35 in a cohort exposed to, infected with or recovered from COVID-19 (not recorded which).

V is TRBV9 and J is TRBJ1-1; D might be TRBD1 (6 bases). This CDR3 has 13 residues. Germline V gene data show CDR1 as SGDLS and CDR2 as YYNGEE. V was pared by 0 bases and J by 8 bases, with 11 bases between. The CDR3 here is CASSVEGQLEAFF. DNA for the CDR3: TGTGCCAGCAGCGTAGAAGGACAGCTGGAAGCTTTCTTT.

V is TRBV4-1 and J is TRBJ1-2; the match to TRBD1 covers 8 bases. This CDR3 region has 18 residues. Germline CDR1 MGHRA, CDR2 YSYEKL. With 0 bases clipped from V and 1 base from J, the junction kept 10 bases outside the gene matches. The CDR3 coding sequence is TGCGCCAGCAGCCAAGATCCGTCCGGACAGGGCCATAACTATGGCTACACCTTC. As protein: CASSQDPSGQGHNYGYTF.

This chain connects TRBV5-1 to TRBJ2-3, with 7 bases fitting TRBD2. Per the germline V gene, CDR1 is SGHRS and CDR2 is YFSETQ. The CDR3 runs 14 residues. Unmatched junction bases numbered 5, after V lost 5 bases and J lost 2 bases. This chain's CDR3 is CASRVAGTTDTQYF. CDR3 DNA sequence: TGCGCCAGCAGGGTAGCGGGTACCACAGATACGCAGTATTTT.

The rearrangement joins TRBV5-6 to TRBJ2-2; tentative D call: TRBD1 (5 bases). V lost 6 bases, J lost 6 bases, and 18 bases lay in between. Germline V gives CDR1 SGHDT, CDR2 YYEEEE. The CDR3 is 15 amino acids. The CDR3 DNA reads TGTGCCAGCACCGTGACCCCCAAGACAGCCGGGGAGCTGTTTTTT. Residues: CASTVTPKTAGELFF.

This chain links TRBV11-2 with TRBJ2-1; D gene uncertain. Germline V gene data show CDR1 as SGHAT and CDR2 as FQNNGV. The V gene lost 5 bases and the J gene lost 10 bases, with 24 bases spanning the gap. The CDR3 loop spans 16 amino acids. CDR3 DNA sequence: TGTGCCAGCAGCATCACTGACTTTGGCCTTCCAAGGGAGCAGTTCTTC. This translates into CASSITDFGLPREQFF.